The entry below gives a single TCR beta chain sequence along with its context. The table lists this clone with a few counts. The specificity of this receptor is unknown. Base quality data are lacking; no much larger clone is found one base away. The cohort consisted of hundreds of healthy bone marrow donors. All cohort members were sampled while nominally healthy, although unrecorded immune exposures were likely present. The donor was CMV seronegative and belonged to the group of 352 seronegative cohort members. Each donor provided a peripheral blood sample, and peripheral blood mononuclear cells were used for TCR beta sequencing. The Qiagen DNeasy Blood Extraction Kit was used to extract genomic DNA from the blood cell samples. This entry is derived from a study of cytomegalovirus exposure and HLA in healthy donors (TCRdb year 2017). About the investigation overall: An earlier analysis of several hundred of the donors reported 250 to 300 Gb of sequence data and around 120 million unique TCR beta sequences from some 180 million T cells. The later analysis used no new phenotypic data to find candidate immune exposures, relying instead on TCR beta sequences and their occurrence across donors. In an earlier analysis of 587 of the donors, high-throughput TCR beta sequencing was used to judge whether each TCR beta V gene segment behaved as functional or pseudogenic. Class I and class II HLA loci were covered by the typing at four-digit resolution. About 300 gigabases of sequencing data and approximately 80 million unique TCR sequences were included in an early release covering about 700 HLA-typed donors. A later analysis re-examined previously published TCR beta repertoires from over 500 donors and added high-resolution HLA genotyping to investigate patterns of TCR occurrence. Along with the approximately 600-subject first cohort, a separate validation cohort of around 120 different subjects was used. The study combined high-throughput TCR immunosequencing, statistical association of individual TCRs with disease status, and machine learning to predict cytomegalovirus infection status. All discovery cohort repertoires had been generated on a single sequencing platform. About five DR-DQ haplotypes were treated as single units for association and clustering because of strong linkage in the cohort. The study was designed to test whether signatures of past pathogen exposure could be identified by cataloging public T cell receptors. Donor age, sex, ethnicity and CMV serostatus were compiled alongside the repertoire data. Among the roughly 400 genotyped donors, approximately 77% belonged to the genetic ancestry cluster associated with self-reported Caucasian donors. On average, 235,054 unique TCR beta nucleotide sequences were sequenced per donor among a few hundred genotyped donors of the cohort, with 15% to 20% of those sequences being non-productive. Typing coverage differed by locus: A, B, C, DRB1 and DQB1 were typed in roughly 629-630 donors, DQA1 in 500 to 550, DPA1 in nearly 610, and DPB1 in about 450. Genome-wide SNP genotypes for about 65% of the 666 donors were used in a later genetic analysis, which treated that subset as a discovery cohort. The T cell repertoires of under 750 subjects were profiled by immunosequencing and related to cytomegalovirus serostatus.

Receptor libraries were prepared by the immunoSEQ multiplex PCR assay. The multiplex PCR relied on a mix of 60 forward primers for TCR Vbeta segments and 13 reverse primers for TCR Jbeta segments. Amplification of the CDR3 region of rearranged TCR beta genes was performed with a multiplex PCR assay on genomic DNA. Amplified TCR beta libraries were sequenced as 87-base-pair reads on the Illumina HiSeq System. For the original study's pipeline: In a later analysis, 77 million or so unique TCR beta chains were counted across the approximately 670 repertoires, and approximately 11 million of these chains were shared by at least two donors. A nearest-neighbor algorithm error-corrected the raw reads and collapsed the reads into unique sequences, merging closely related sequences to remove PCR and sequencing errors. Alignment of CDR3 sequences to IMGT reference sequences was used to assign V, D and J gene segments. For a sequence to be retained, a match of at least six nucleotides was required to both a V gene segment and a J gene segment. Rearrangements were called productive when the CDR3 lacked stop codons and stayed in frame with V and J; all others were non-productive. CDR3 was defined by IMGT convention, running from the second conserved V-encoded cysteine to the conserved J-encoded phenylalanine. Sequences without an unambiguous match to a single V gene segment were excluded from the earlier analysis of approximately 600 of the donors. In an earlier analysis of approximately 500 of the donors, a V segment was called functional when productive rearrangements were above 56.7%, and segregating when the standard deviation between donors exceeded 5%. To diagnose cytomegalovirus status from the catalog of TCR beta chain sequences, a statistical classification framework was built. In a later analysis, TCR nucleotide sequences were compared against IMGT/GENE-DB human TR gene sequences so that V and J genes could be assigned. Using the TCRdist pipeline, a later analysis assigned CDR3 sequences along with most-parsimonious VDJ recombination scenarios. A later analysis defined each TCR beta chain by its CDR3 amino acid sequence plus V-gene family, and excluded reads lacking a unique V-gene family. A later analysis removed nearly 600 highly shared, low-generation-probability nucleotide sequences to deal with suspected cross-contamination and a sequencing artifact. A later analysis calculated a clonal expansion index for each public chain from normalized within-repertoire ranks of inferred template counts. In a later analysis, generation probabilities were computed using a VDJ recombination model fitted to out-of-frame rearrangements, and the results were checked against IGoR. In a later analysis, hypergeometric tests were used to score TCR-TCR, TCR-HLA and TCR-CMV co-occurrence, with a repertoire-size bias correction applied to TCR pairs. To estimate false discovery rates, a later analysis permuted the HLA or CMV assignments 20 times. A later analysis grouped co-occurring TCRs with DBSCAN, adding TCRdist sequence similarity when clustering within HLA-allele-positive subsets. Co-occurrence clustering excluded repertoires with fewer than 30,000 or more than 120,000 public chains, plus five with anomalous nucleotide sharing. TCRdb limited this immuneACCESS table to in-frame rearrangements with V and J called. A share of clones is missing; checked studies link under half to unresolved V genes, and the rest is unexplained. The DNA gave D and trimming, while V, J and clone size come from that table. This sample holds 170,000 or so clones; 65% to 85% were observed only once. The biggest ten clones account for 2% to 2.5% of the sample.

Here is what the overall study found, with its caveats: Several of the top co-occurrence clusters appeared to be linked to parvovirus B19, influenza, CMV and Epstein-Barr virus, according to a later analysis. Most CMV-associated TCR beta chains appeared to be HLA-restricted in a later analysis, and the HLA associations seemed to be driven largely by CMV exposure. A later genetic analysis associated a missense DCLRE1C variant with V-gene and J-gene trimming of TCR beta chains, and an independent cohort replicated the association. Because the 87-base-pair reads could not distinguish some IMGT-functional V segments, including TRBV6-2 and TRBV6-3, those segments were excluded. Broadly in line with IMGT annotations, most TCR beta V segments showed up in productive rearrangements about 87% or about 30% of the time in an earlier analysis of some 590 of the donors. Assigning TCR associations to individual alleles was difficult when HLA alleles, especially DR and DQ, strongly co-occurred. Linkage disequilibrium might explain the correlated functional status among segregating V segments, but an unknown experimental factor could not be ruled out. Cytomegalovirus status was reported to be diagnosed by the classifier with high specificity and sensitivity in both the original and validation cohorts. CMV serostatus was the only immune exposure information available for the cohort. In vitro tests confirmed that a few of the cytomegalovirus-associated TCR beta chains recognize cytomegalovirus antigens. In a later analysis, HLA-associated TCR beta chains were found to be more clonally expanded and to have lower generation probabilities than equally common non-associated chains. A further reported finding was that TCR beta sequences accurately predicted the HLA-A and HLA-B alleles for most subjects in the first cohort. In a later genetic analysis, fewer N-insertions in productive TCRs were reported among donors in an Asian-associated ancestry cluster than the roughly 640-donor mean. A later analysis found that TCR association rates varied across HLA loci, with DRB1 alleles showing the most associated TCRs and HLA-C alleles the fewest. The cohort was sequenced for TCR beta chains only, and without alpha or paired-chain data the features that could be detected were limited. A group of highly shared sequence variants was considered likely to be a technical artifact of the sequencing pipeline. Most TCR sequences were seen in very few donors, while some public TCRs were found in many individuals. Because HLA typing was unavailable for some donors at each locus, only the typed subset was used in association tests. Approximately 16 rarely observed V segments, including chromosome 9 orphons, were excluded from the earlier analysis of approximately 500 of the donors because counts were too low. The authors suggested that the approach could potentially be extended to other disease states and immunological phenotypes. Presence/absence analyses assumed roughly uniform sequencing depth across donors, an assumption that may not hold. In a later analysis, around 15,000 TCR beta sequences were associated with specific HLA alleles at a false discovery rate of 0.05. The study listed 164 TCR beta chains as associated with cytomegalovirus.

Looking up the germline V gene yields CDR1 SGHTA and CDR2 FQGTGA. Including cysteine and phenylalanine, the CDR3 has 15 amino acids. Here the CDR3 DNA is all that survives: 45 bases in frame from base 1. The junction shows trimming of 6 bases on V and 2 bases on J, and the gene matches do not reach 8 bases of it. The TCR originated in a man aged 60 to 69 in good health and CMV-seronegative. In this chain, TRBV7-3 is recombined with TRBJ2-5; 8 bases in between match TRBD2. Sequencing input: PBMCs. CDR3 protein: CASSPSGLQQETQYF. The nucleotides are TGTGCCAGCAGTCCTAGCGGGCTGCAGCAAGAGACCCAGTACTTC.